The 11 T cell receptor beta chains reported below all come from one sample, sequenced in a study of blood T cell repertoires in COVID-19. The method was immunoSEQ multiplex PCR; TCRdb's version includes in-frame clones alone and lacks a portion of them. The data contain approximately 89,000 clones, 70% to 90% of them seen just once; the ten biggest clones take up roughly 4.3%. The specimen was peripheral blood. The receptors here all came from a man in his 70s with acute or convalescent COVID-19.

V gene TRBV21-1 combines with J gene TRBJ2-7; TRBD2 was called by the table and not checked on the DNA. TRBV21-1 is annotated as a pseudogene. The CDR3 is 16 amino acids. CDR3 in amino acids: CASSSRGAGGPYEQYV. The CDR3 DNA sequence: TGTGCCAGCAGCTCCCGGGGAGCGGGGGGCCCCTACGAGCAGTACGTC.

This chain joins TRBV29-1 and TRBJ1-4; D call uncertain. V was cut by 5 bases and J by 7 bases, with 11 bases left in between. This CDR3 is 12 amino acids long. Looked up from germline, CDR1 is SQVTM and CDR2 is ANQGSEA. The CDR3 loop reads CSVLAGGEKLFF. The CDR3 nucleotides are TGCAGCGTTTTAGCAGGAGGTGAAAAACTGTTTTTT.

This clone was observed a single time. The chain couples TRBV6-6 to TRBJ1-3, with D unclear. CDR3 length equals 13 residues. In germline, CDR1 is MNHNY, CDR2 SVGAGI (reference sequence). Trimming left V 10 bases short and J 2 bases short, with 12 bases between. The CDR3 reads CAIGVGPGNTIYF. The CDR3 DNA follows: TGTGCCATAGGAGTAGGCCCTGGAAACACCATATATTTT.

The gene calls are TRBV6-6 and TRBJ2-1; 8 positions match TRBD2. V lost 5 bases, J lost 0 bases, and 6 bases stayed unmatched. The CDR3 covers 16 residues. Germline V gives CDR1 MNHNY, CDR2 SVGAGI (reference sequence). The CDR3 spells CASSPQRGGSYNEQFF. The CDR3 bases are TGTGCCAGCAGTCCACAACGGGGGGGCTCCTACAATGAGCAGTTCTTC.

CDR3 in amino acids: CASSSRTGGSPLHF. The CDR3 DNA follows: TGTGCCAGCAGCTCAAGGACAGGCGGTTCACCCCTCCACTTT. J is TRBJ1-6 and V is TRBV28; 7 bases match TRBD1. The germline gives CDR1 MDHEN, CDR2 SYDVKM. The V segment lost 6 bases and the J segment 9 bases; nucleotides outside the gene matches: 8. The CDR3 extends over 14 amino acids.

J is TRBJ1-2 and V is TRBV6-6; 9 bases match TRBD1. The CDR3 length is 14 residues. Germline CDR1 and CDR2: MNHNY and SVGAGI (reference sequence). Trimming at V came to 3 bases and at J to 8 bases, leaving 7 bases not matched to a gene. The CDR3 coding sequence is TGTGCCAGCAGTTATGAACAGGGGGCTGGAGGCTACACCTTC. This translates into CASSYEQGAGGYTF.

The V gene is TRBV2, the J gene TRBJ1-4, with 8 bases fitting TRBD1. Losses at the gene ends were 7 bases for V and 0 bases for J; bases not matched to a gene: 7. Per germline, CDR1 SNHLY and CDR2 FYNNEI. The CDR3 has 16 amino acids. This CDR3 is CASKQGTGATNEKLFF. In DNA form, the CDR3 reads TGTGCCAGCAAACAAGGGACAGGCGCAACTAATGAAAAACTGTTTTTT.

The rearrangement links TRBV28 to TRBJ1-2; weak D call: TRBD1 (6 bases). The V and J ends lost 7 bases and 5 bases respectively, with 23 bases between them. The germline V gene encodes CDR1 MDHEN and CDR2 SYDVKM. The CDR3 is 16 residues long. This CDR3 reads CASTSPLAGAMYGYTF. The CDR3 DNA follows: TGTGCCAGCACCTCCCCCCTGGCAGGGGCTATGTATGGCTACACCTTC.

The chain is built from TRBV7-9 and TRBJ2-1; 13 nucleotides line up with TRBD2. The CDR3 consists of 18 residues. Germline loops: CDR1 SEHNR, CDR2 FQNEAQ (reference sequence). V was clipped by 5 bases and J by 1 base; unmatched bases: 8. CDR3 nucleotides: TGTGCCAGCAGCCCTACGACTAGCGGGGGGACGTCCTACAATGAGCAGTTCTTC. Translating it yields CASSPTTSGGTSYNEQFF.

This chain links TRBV7-9 with TRBJ1-3; TRBD1 matches 9 bases. Germline loops: CDR1 SEHNR, CDR2 FQNEAQ (reference sequence). V gave up 5 bases and J gave up 1 base; unmatched junction bases: 3. The CDR3 totals 15 residues. The DNA of the CDR3 is TGTGCCAGCAGCCACGGGACAGGGTCTGGAAACACCATATATTTT. Protein sequence: CASSHGTGSGNTIYF.

The CDR3 nucleotides are TGTGCCAGCAGCTTAGATCGGGGTCGGGCCACAGATACGCAGTATTTT. The encoded protein is CASSLDRGRATDTQYF. This sequence joins TRBV7-8 and TRBJ2-3; D is perhaps TRBD2 (5 bases). The germline V gene has CDR1 SGHVS and CDR2 FQNEAQ. CDR3 length: 16 residues. Trimming left V 1 base short and J 2 bases short, with 13 bases between.